This TCR beta chain was retrieved from a study of blood T cell repertoires in COVID-19. The overall study: Spain, Italy and the United States supplied samples that represented acute and convalescent COVID-19. PBMCs, B-cell-depleted T cells, or T cells were the source of the cDNA or gDNA that made up the material.

Authors' analysis steps: Scientists estimated how many nucleated cells there were by amplifying reference gene primers. Measured with immunoSEQ multiplex PCR; TCRdb has only the in-frame clones, and not every one. The V and J calls and clone size were taken over from that table, and D and trimming were inferred from the DNA. The table includes 70,000 to 95,000 clones, approximately 92% detected once. The length of the CDR3 is 15 residues. Germline CDR1 reads SGHNT; CDR2 reads YENEEA. Trimming took 3 bases from V and 7 from J; bases not matched to a gene: 5. The rearrangement joins TRBV11-3 to TRBJ2-1; 11 nucleotides line up with TRBD2. What was sequenced was peripheral blood. This clonotype originated in a woman between 55 and 75 years old with active COVID-19. The CDR3 loop reads CASSLTSGTINEQFF. The CDR3 coding sequence is TGTGCCAGCAGCTTGACTAGCGGGACTATAAATGAGCAGTTCTTC.